The clone carrying this T cell receptor (beta chain) has just a few counts. Its matching antigen is unknown. The data were taken from a study of T cells after yellow fever vaccination. Study context: SMART-Seq v4 Ultra Low Input prepared the low-cell-number fractions.

Study-level findings and limits: Clonotypes found in both CD4 and CD8 compartments made up a small share.

The CDR3 totals 15 residues. The ends lost 0 bases at V and 5 bases at J; junction bases unmatched: 3. CDR1 is SGHNT and CDR2 is YYREEE in the germline V gene (reference sequence). TCRdb itself ran the 5' RACE reads through MiXCR, one entry per CDR3 protein. The table records around 250,000 distinct CDR3 sequences, around 5.2% of them present only once. This chain uses TRBV5-4 with TRBJ2-1, with 9 bases aligning to TRBD2. The TCR sequence derives from a man aged 18 to 29 who received the YFV17D yellow fever vaccine. This specimen was CD4+ T cells sorted from PBMCs, taken on the day of the yellow fever booster vaccination. CDR3: CASSLERGVHNEQFF. The CDR3 DNA reads TGTGCCAGCAGCTTGGAGCGGGGGGTGCACAATGAGCAGTTCTTC.